Sequencing of this T cell receptor beta chain was carried out in a study of blood T cell repertoires in COVID-19. Study-wide context: T cells, B-cell-depleted T cells, or PBMCs provided the cDNA or gDNA that served as material.

Study processing details: Nucleated cell number was recorded as an estimate derived from reference gene primer amplification. The repertoire was sequenced with immunoSEQ multiplex PCR; TCRdb's copy has only in-frame clones and lacks some. D and trimming were read from the DNA, whereas the V and J calls and clone size are those reported in that table. Of 200,000 to 250,000 clones detected, about nine tenths appear once; the ten largest clones hold around 2.9%. This CDR3 has 11 residues. From germline, CDR1 is DFQATT and CDR2 SNEGSKA (reference sequence). J gave up 5 bases and V 5 bases, and 2 bases lay outside the gene matches.

Sequenced input: peripheral blood. The origin of this receptor is a woman aged 60 to 75 with acute or convalescent COVID-19. The rearrangement uses TRBV20-1 and TRBJ2-7; 8 bases are a match to TRBD2. In DNA form, the CDR3 reads TGCAGTGCTCTTAGCGGGAACGAGCAGTACTTC. This encodes CSALSGNEQYF.